Listed below are T cell receptor beta chains from one sample, sequenced in a study of blood T cell repertoires in COVID-19. Here immunoSEQ multiplex PCR was the method, and the copy in TCRdb shows in-frame clones only, minus some. Among 75,000 to 95,000 clones, around nine tenths were seen once, and the ten largest hold 5% to 6%. Sequenced input: peripheral blood. Receptor source: a man in his fifties or sixties with acute or convalescent COVID-19. Each CDR3 is given with its conserved first and last residue. Each record gives: V gene, D gene, J gene, clone size, CDR3 protein, CDR3 DNA. A D gene is named only where the DNA matches it firmly. Not every row has a clone size; where given, it reads once, few, many or a size class.

V: TRBV2; D: TRBD1; J: TRBJ1-5; size: NA; CDR3: CASSERQGASTQHF; DNA: TGTGCCAGCAGTGAGAGGCAGGGGGCCTCCACCCAGCATTTT
V: TRBV9; D: TRBD1; J: TRBJ1-3; size: NA; CDR3: CASSVETGESTIYF; DNA: TGTGCCAGCAGCGTGGAGACAGGGGAGAGCACCATATATTTT
V: TRBV6-5; D: TRBD1; J: TRBJ1-6; size: NA; CDR3: CASRPGTGGSPLHF; DNA: TGTGCCAGCAGGCCCGGGACAGGGGGATCACCCCTCCACTTT
V: TRBV6-1; D: NA; J: TRBJ1-5; size: NA; CDR3: CASSEFENSNQPQHF; DNA: TGTGCCAGCAGTGAGTTCGAGAATAGCAATCAGCCCCAGCATTTT
V: TRBV5-6; D: NA; J: TRBJ1-1; size: NA; CDR3: CASRVRNAGHTEAFF; DNA: TGTGCCAGCAGGGTACGAAATGCAGGGCACACTGAAGCTTTCTTT
V: TRBV27; D: NA; J: TRBJ1-6; size: NA; CDR3: CASSSWGTGSPLHF; DNA: TGTGCCAGCAGTTCCTGGGGGACTGGGTCACCCCTCCACTTT
V: TRBV6-1; D: NA; J: TRBJ1-5; size: NA; CDR3: CASSDNNGGDQPQHF; DNA: TGTGCCAGCAGTGATAACAATGGGGGGGATCAGCCCCAGCATTTT
V: TRBV14; D: NA; J: TRBJ2-1; size: once; CDR3: CASSQVGISGWFF; DNA: TGTGCCAGCAGCCAAGTAGGAATTTCCGGGTGGTTCTTC
V: TRBV6-1; D: NA; J: TRBJ1-2; size: NA; CDR3: CASSEAWGPIYGYTF; DNA: TGTGCCAGCAGTGAAGCCTGGGGGCCGATCTATGGCTACACCTTC
V: TRBV4-1; D: NA; J: TRBJ2-7; size: NA; CDR3: CASSPLSGSRGYEQYF; DNA: TGCGCCAGCAGCCCCCTTAGCGGCAGTCGGGGTTACGAGCAGTACTTC
V: TRBV9; D: TRBD2; J: TRBJ2-7; size: NA; CDR3: CASSLGLAGGGSYEQYF; DNA: TGTGCCAGCAGCTTAGGACTAGCGGGGGGCGGTAGCTACGAGCAGTACTTC
V: TRBV11-1; D: NA; J: TRBJ2-7; size: NA; CDR3: CASINIHGSLYEQYF; DNA: TGTGCCAGCATCAATATACACGGGAGTCTCTACGAGCAGTACTTC
V: TRBV3-1/TRBV3-2; D: TRBD2; J: TRBJ2-3; size: NA; CDR3: CASSPTSGGPDTQYF; DNA: TGTGCCAGCAGCCCGACTAGCGGGGGTCCAGATACGCAGTATTTT
V: TRBV5-5; D: TRBD1; J: TRBJ2-5; size: NA; CDR3: CASSFTETGRGETQYF; DNA: TGTGCCAGCAGCTTTACGGAGACAGGGAGAGGGGAGACCCAGTACTTC
V: TRBV5-1; D: TRBD1; J: TRBJ2-7; size: NA; CDR3: CASSLQTGLVYEQYF; DNA: TGCGCCAGCAGCTTGCAGACAGGGTTAGTGTACGAGCAGTACTTC
V: TRBV11-2; D: NA; J: TRBJ1-1; size: NA; CDR3: CASSSPSVAEAFF; DNA: TGTGCCAGCAGCTCTCCATCGGTGGCTGAAGCTTTCTTT
V: TRBV5-4; D: TRBD1; J: TRBJ1-1; size: NA; CDR3: CASSLDRVGVMNTEAFF; DNA: TGTGCCAGCAGCCTGGACAGGGTGGGAGTAATGAACACTGAAGCTTTCTTT
V: TRBV18; D: TRBD1; J: TRBJ1-1; size: NA; CDR3: CASSPQTGEDEAFF; DNA: TGTGCCAGCTCACCCCAGACAGGGGAGGATGAAGCTTTCTTT
V: TRBV5-1; D: NA; J: TRBJ1-4; size: NA; CDR3: CASSTRDGGIEKLFF; DNA: TGCGCCAGCAGCACCAGGGATGGGGGGATTGAAAAACTGTTTTTT
V: TRBV7-7; D: NA; J: TRBJ2-1; size: NA; CDR3: CASSPAVGQGYENEQFF; DNA: TGTGCTAGCAGCCCCGCGGTAGGGCAGGGATATGAAAATGAGCAGTTCTTC
V: TRBV15; D: NA; J: TRBJ2-3; size: NA; CDR3: CATSRNAGETDTQYF; DNA: TGTGCCACCAGCAGAAACGCAGGGGAAACAGATACGCAGTATTTT
V: TRBV20-1; D: TRBD1; J: TRBJ1-1; size: NA; CDR3: CSFELDRQAFF; DNA: TGCAGTTTTGAGTTGGACAGGCAAGCTTTCTTT
V: TRBV4-3; D: TRBD1; J: TRBJ1-6; size: NA; CDR3: CASSQPDRDSPLHF; DNA: TGCGCCAGCAGCCAACCCGACAGGGATTCACCCCTCCACTTT
V: TRBV7-2; D: TRBD2; J: TRBJ2-1; size: NA; CDR3: CASSLLGLNGNEQFF; DNA: TGTGCCAGCAGCTTACTGGGACTAAATGGGAATGAGCAGTTCTTC
V: TRBV5-1; D: NA; J: TRBJ2-2; size: NA; CDR3: CASSPRVGANTGELFF; DNA: TGCGCCAGCAGCCCGCGGGTGGGGGCTAATACCGGGGAGCTGTTTTTT
V: TRBV7-6; D: TRBD2; J: TRBJ2-2; size: NA; CDR3: CASSLGGGANTGELFF; DNA: TGTGCCAGCAGCTTAGGCGGGGGGGCGAACACCGGGGAGCTGTTTTTT
V: TRBV11-2; D: TRBD1; J: TRBJ2-7; size: NA; CDR3: CASSQGGGREQYF; DNA: TGTGCCAGCAGCCAAGGGGGCGGGCGCGAGCAGTACTTC
V: TRBV27; D: TRBD1; J: TRBJ1-2; size: NA; CDR3: CASSLRTGGHGYTF; DNA: TGTGCCAGCAGTTTAAGGACAGGGGGGCACGGCTACACCTTC
V: TRBV19; D: TRBD1; J: TRBJ1-2; size: NA; CDR3: CASSIDFLGGQGNYGYTF; DNA: TGTGCCAGTAGTATAGATTTTTTAGGGGGACAGGGCAATTATGGCTACACCTTC
V: TRBV2; D: TRBD2; J: TRBJ2-7; size: NA; CDR3: CASQVRAGGPYEQYF; DNA: TGTGCCAGCCAGGTGCGAGCGGGGGGGCCCTACGAGCAGTACTTC
V: TRBV6-2/TRBV6-3; D: NA; J: TRBJ2-3; size: NA; CDR3: CASSYDDQGGDTQYF; DNA: TGTGCCAGCAGTTACGATGACCAGGGAGGAGATACGCAGTATTTT
V: TRBV5-1; D: TRBD1; J: TRBJ1-4; size: once; CDR3: CASSPGQEATNEKLFF; DNA: TGCGCCAGCAGCCCGGGACAGGAGGCAACTAATGAAAAACTGTTTTTT
V: TRBV18; D: NA; J: TRBJ2-2; size: once; CDR3: CASSPPPWGDPDTGELFF; DNA: TGTGCCAGCTCACCGCCCCCGTGGGGGGACCCGGACACCGGGGAGCTGTTTTTT
V: TRBV10-3; D: TRBD2; J: TRBJ2-3; size: NA; CDR3: CAISDRTSGGVTDTQYF; DNA: TGTGCCATCAGTGATCGGACTAGCGGGGGTGTCACAGATACGCAGTATTTT
V: TRBV18; D: TRBD2; J: TRBJ2-7; size: NA; CDR3: CASSPASGGADPREQYF; DNA: TGTGCCAGCTCACCGGCTAGCGGGGGGGCCGACCCCCGCGAGCAGTACTTC
V: TRBV7-8; D: NA; J: TRBJ1-5; size: NA; CDR3: CAVRTNSNQPQHF; DNA: TGTGCCGTCAGAACAAATAGCAATCAGCCCCAGCATTTT
V: TRBV18; D: NA; J: TRBJ1-5; size: NA; CDR3: CASSPGGNQPQHF; DNA: TGTGCCAGCTCACCGGGGGGGAATCAGCCCCAGCATTTT
V: TRBV7-8; D: NA; J: TRBJ2-1; size: NA; CDR3: CASSIGWLDNEQFF; DNA: TGTGCCAGCAGCATAGGTTGGTTAGACAATGAGCAGTTCTTC
V: TRBV9; D: NA; J: TRBJ1-3; size: NA; CDR3: CASSVQGSSGNTIYF; DNA: TGTGCCAGCAGCGTACAGGGGAGCTCTGGAAACACCATATATTTT
V: TRBV12-3/TRBV12-4; D: NA; J: TRBJ1-2; size: NA; CDR3: CASSLGGRYGYTF; DNA: TGTGCCAGCAGTTTAGGGGGGCGCTATGGCTACACCTTC
V: TRBV6-6; D: TRBD1; J: TRBJ2-1; size: NA; CDR3: CASNHPGQGVNEQFF; DNA: TGTGCCAGCAATCATCCGGGACAGGGTGTTAATGAGCAGTTCTTC
V: TRBV27; D: TRBD1; J: TRBJ2-7; size: NA; CDR3: CASSRDRAGSYEQYF; DNA: TGTGCCAGCAGTAGGGACAGGGCTGGCTCCTACGAGCAGTACTTC
V: TRBV6-5; D: NA; J: TRBJ1-1; size: NA; CDR3: CASSPPLNTEAFF; DNA: TGTGCCAGCAGCCCCCCTTTGAACACTGAAGCTTTCTTT
V: TRBV4-2; D: NA; J: TRBJ1-5; size: NA; CDR3: CASSQDPGADSNQPQHF; DNA: TGTGCCAGCAGCCAAGATCCAGGGGCTGATAGCAATCAGCCCCAGCATTTT
V: TRBV4-3; D: NA; J: TRBJ2-7; size: NA; CDR3: CASSQDLTGSNEQYF; DNA: TGCGCCAGCAGCCAAGACTTAACAGGGTCGAACGAGCAGTACTTC
V: TRBV13; D: NA; J: TRBJ1-3; size: NA; CDR3: CASSLLGAGENTIYF; DNA: TGTGCCAGCAGCTTACTCGGTGCAGGGGAAAACACCATATATTTT
V: TRBV9; D: NA; J: TRBJ1-1; size: NA; CDR3: CASSVGEGRGTEAFF; DNA: TGTGCCAGCAGCGTAGGGGAGGGAAGGGGCACTGAAGCTTTCTTT
V: TRBV5-8; D: NA; J: TRBJ1-1; size: NA; CDR3: CASSLGARDYTEAFF; DNA: TGTGCCAGCAGCTTGGGGGCCAGGGACTACACTGAAGCTTTCTTT
V: TRBV5-1; D: NA; J: TRBJ1-2; size: NA; CDR3: CASSLGLNYGYTF; DNA: TGCGCCAGCAGCTTGGGTCTGAACTATGGCTACACCTTC
V: TRBV5-1; D: NA; J: TRBJ1-1; size: NA; CDR3: CASSLDGMNTEAFF; DNA: TGCGCCAGCAGCCTGGACGGGATGAACACTGAAGCTTTCTTT
V: TRBV4-3; D: NA; J: TRBJ1-6; size: once; CDR3: CASSQGTENSPLHF; DNA: TGCGCCAGCAGCCAAGGGACAGAGAATTCACCCCTCCACTTT
V: TRBV13; D: TRBD1; J: TRBJ1-4; size: few; CDR3: CASSLTGVATNEKLFF; DNA: TGTGCCAGCAGCTTAACAGGGGTAGCAACTAATGAAAAACTGTTTTTT
V: TRBV5-1; D: TRBD1; J: TRBJ1-5; size: NA; CDR3: CASSLSGGYQPQHF; DNA: TGCGCCAGCAGCTTGTCAGGGGGGTACCAGCCCCAGCATTTT
V: TRBV7-2; D: NA; J: TRBJ1-1; size: NA; CDR3: CASSPDRSRNTEAFF; DNA: TGTGCCAGCAGCCCAGACAGATCGCGGAACACTGAAGCTTTCTTT
V: TRBV28; D: TRBD1; J: TRBJ1-3; size: NA; CDR3: CASSQDRVGNTIYF; DNA: TGTGCCAGCAGTCAGGACAGGGTCGGAAACACCATATATTTT
V: TRBV13; D: TRBD2; J: TRBJ2-7; size: NA; CDR3: CASSLLTGGGAYEQYF; DNA: TGTGCCAGCAGCTTACTAACTGGCGGGGGGGCCTACGAGCAGTACTTC
V: TRBV6-5; D: NA; J: TRBJ2-2; size: NA; CDR3: CASKDIYTGELFF; DNA: TGTGCCAGCAAGGACATCTACACCGGGGAGCTGTTTTTT
V: TRBV6-2/TRBV6-3; D: NA; J: TRBJ1-1; size: NA; CDR3: CASSYLYGTGLGTEAFF; DNA: TGTGCCAGCAGTTACCTATATGGGACGGGACTAGGGACTGAAGCTTTCTTT
V: TRBV6-5; D: NA; J: TRBJ2-5; size: once; CDR3: CASSYSSDARGETQYF; DNA: TGTGCCAGCAGTTACTCGTCGGACGCCCGAGGGGAGACCCAGTACTTC